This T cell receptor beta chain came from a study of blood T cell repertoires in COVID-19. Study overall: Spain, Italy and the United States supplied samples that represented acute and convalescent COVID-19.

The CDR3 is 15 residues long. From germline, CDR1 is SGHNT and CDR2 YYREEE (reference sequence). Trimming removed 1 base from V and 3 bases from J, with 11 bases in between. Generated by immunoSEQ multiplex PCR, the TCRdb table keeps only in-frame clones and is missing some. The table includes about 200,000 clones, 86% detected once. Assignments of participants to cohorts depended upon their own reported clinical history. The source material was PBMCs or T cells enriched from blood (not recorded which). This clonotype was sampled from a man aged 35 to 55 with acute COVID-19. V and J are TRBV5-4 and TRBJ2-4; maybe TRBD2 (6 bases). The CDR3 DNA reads TGTGCCAGCAGCTTGTTCGGGGAGGACAAAAACATTCAGTACTTC. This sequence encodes CASSLFGEDKNIQYF.